The 6 T cell receptor beta chains listed next were all sequenced from one sample in a study of Tregs in tolerant kidney transplant recipients. Only in-frame clones appear in the TCRdb table, and some are missing; sequencing was by immunoSEQ multiplex PCR. Its table lists some 30,000 clones. Mixed chimerism was transient after nonmyeloablative marrow transplants from related graft donors. Specimen: CD4+ T cells from blood (PBMCs), collected 24 months after the transplant. These TCRs come from a human patient who received a combined kidney and bone marrow transplant. The graft donor may account for some of the T cells.

Of note for this clone: The DNA ends 3 residues before the CDR3 does, and the rest of the CDR3 is filled in from the germline J gene. The rearrangement joins TRBV11-3 to TRBJ2-2; possibly TRBD1 for D (5 bases). Germline loops: CDR1 SGHNT, CDR2 YENEEA. V dropped 2 bases and J dropped 6 bases, with 10 bases sitting between them. The CDR3 runs 14 residues. CDR3 bases read: TGTGCCAGCAGCTTACACCCAGGGTCCGGGGAG. Its protein product is CASSLHPGSGE. The entire CDR3 is CASSLHPGSGELFF.

This clone counts as medium-sized by frequency. With the read ending 3 residues before the CDR3 end, the germline J gene is used to fill in that end. V usage is TRBV20-1 and J usage is TRBJ2-7, with 9 bases that match TRBD1. This CDR3 region has 14 residues. V was pared by 2 bases and J by 2 bases, with 4 bases of the junction left unmatched. CDR1 DFQATT and CDR2 SNEGSKA come from the germline V gene (reference sequence). The sequenced part of the CDR3 DNA is TGCAGTGCTAGAAGGACAGGGGACCCCTACGAG. It specifies CSARRTGDPYE. The CDR3, in full, reads CSARRTGDPYEQYF.

On this clone: Read coverage stops 3 residues before the CDR3 terminus; the germline J gene supplies the remainder. The chain has TRBV11-2 and TRBJ1-1, with D maybe TRBD1 (6 bases). The CDR3 is 15 residues long. From germline, CDR1 is SGHAT and CDR2 FQNNGV. Trimming took off 2 bases at V and 5 bases at J, with 15 bases between the two ends. CDR3 bases read: TGTGCCAGCAGCTTATATGCAGGGGTTGGGACTGAA. Its protein is CASSLYAGVGTE. The whole CDR3 region reads CASSLYAGVGTEAFF. Looking up the rest from reference TRBV11-2 and TRBJ1-1 gives the full variable domain: EAGVAQSPRYKIIEKRQSVAFWCNPISGHATLYWYQQILGQGPKLLIQFQNNGVVDDSQLPKDRFSAERLKGVDSTLKIQPAKLEDSAVYLCASSLYAGVGTEAFFGQGTRLTVV.

Of note for this clone: The CDR3 extends 3 residues past the end of the read, so its final part is completed from the germline J gene. The chain recombines TRBV7-9 with TRBJ1-6, with 10 nucleotides matching TRBD1. Germline V gene lookup returns CDR1 SEHNR and CDR2 FQNEAQ (reference sequence). Trimming at V came to 2 bases and at J to 9 bases, leaving 4 bases not matched to a gene. The CDR3 totals 15 residues. CDR3 sequence reads: CASSLLGQGSSPLHF. CDR3 DNA, as far as it was read: TGTGCCAGCAGCTTATTGGGACAGGGGTCTTCACCC. The complete variable domain, with remaining parts taken from reference TRBV7-9 and TRBJ1-6, reads DTGVSQNPRHKITKRGQNVTFRCDPISEHNRLYWYRQTLGQGPEFLTYFQNEAQLEKSRLLSDRFSAERPKGSFSTLEIQRTEQGDSAMYLCASSLLGQGSSPLHFGNGTRLTVT.

As concerns this clone: The read terminates 3 residues ahead of where the CDR3 ends, so the germline J gene completes it. This chain uses TRBV14 with TRBJ2-2; no firm D call. This CDR3 contains 14 residues. Germline V gives CDR1 SGHDN, CDR2 FVKESK. This chain's CDR3 is CASSQFLIDRELFF. CDR3 bases read: TGTGCCAGCAGCCAGTTTTTGATAGATCGAGAG.

For this clone: The read finishes 3 residues shy of the CDR3 end, and the germline J gene is used to complete it. This chain links TRBV6-2 or TRBV6-3 with TRBJ2-1; the match to TRBD2 covers 10 bases. The germline V gene encodes CDR1 MNHEY and CDR2 SVGEGT. This CDR3 is built from 15 residues. V shed 6 bases, J shed 9 bases, and the junction held 11 bases outside the gene matches. The CDR3 sequence is CASSYRPGTSAEQFF. CDR3 bases read: TGTGCCAGCAGCTATAGACCCGGGACTAGCGCTGAG.